The T cell receptor (beta chain) described here comes from a study of cytomegalovirus exposure and HLA in healthy donors. Study results and limitations: The listing of about 150 TCR beta chains classed them as cytomegalovirus-associated.

While the first cohort had fewer than 850 subjects, the donors belonged to the separate validation cohort of about 120 subjects. In the case of this clone: Its target is unknown.

This CDR3 region has 17 residues. Germline trimming cut 5 bases from V and 9 bases from J; bases unmatched to any gene: 17. Looked up from germline, CDR1 is SGHAT and CDR2 is FQNNGV. The data were produced by immunoSEQ multiplex PCR, yet TCRdb's version contains in-frame clones alone and is incomplete. The table records hundreds of thousands of clones, roughly 85% of them present only once. This clonotype was sampled from a woman between 18 and 29 years old in good health and CMV-seronegative. The chain is built from TRBV11-2 and TRBJ2-1; TRBD1 matches at 9 bases. Sequenced: PBMCs. CDR3 in DNA: TGTGCCAGCAGCCTTAGCCTAAGCGGGACAGGGCGAGGTGAGCAGTTCTTC. It encodes CASSLSLSGTGRGEQFF.